This TCR beta chain was found in a study of cytomegalovirus exposure and HLA in healthy donors. In the PCR, 60 Vbeta and 13 Jbeta primers were used. Sequencing used immunoSEQ multiplex PCR; TCRdb keeps in-frame clones, though not all of them. This sample has 130,000 or so clones; 77% occur once, and the top ten carry around 5.8%. The germline CDR1 and CDR2 sequences are MDHEN and SYDVKM. CDR3 size: 15 residues. With 3 bases removed from V and 2 bases from J, the gap between germline ends came to 11 bases. Sequenced sample: PBMCs. The rearrangement links TRBV28 to TRBJ1-3, with D possibly TRBD1 on 6 matching bases. This sequence was found in a man younger than 35 in good health and CMV-seropositive. This chain's CDR3 is CASSLLSGAGNTIYF. The CDR3 region has the DNA TGTGCCAGCAGTTTGCTATCAGGGGCTGGAAACACCATATATTTT.